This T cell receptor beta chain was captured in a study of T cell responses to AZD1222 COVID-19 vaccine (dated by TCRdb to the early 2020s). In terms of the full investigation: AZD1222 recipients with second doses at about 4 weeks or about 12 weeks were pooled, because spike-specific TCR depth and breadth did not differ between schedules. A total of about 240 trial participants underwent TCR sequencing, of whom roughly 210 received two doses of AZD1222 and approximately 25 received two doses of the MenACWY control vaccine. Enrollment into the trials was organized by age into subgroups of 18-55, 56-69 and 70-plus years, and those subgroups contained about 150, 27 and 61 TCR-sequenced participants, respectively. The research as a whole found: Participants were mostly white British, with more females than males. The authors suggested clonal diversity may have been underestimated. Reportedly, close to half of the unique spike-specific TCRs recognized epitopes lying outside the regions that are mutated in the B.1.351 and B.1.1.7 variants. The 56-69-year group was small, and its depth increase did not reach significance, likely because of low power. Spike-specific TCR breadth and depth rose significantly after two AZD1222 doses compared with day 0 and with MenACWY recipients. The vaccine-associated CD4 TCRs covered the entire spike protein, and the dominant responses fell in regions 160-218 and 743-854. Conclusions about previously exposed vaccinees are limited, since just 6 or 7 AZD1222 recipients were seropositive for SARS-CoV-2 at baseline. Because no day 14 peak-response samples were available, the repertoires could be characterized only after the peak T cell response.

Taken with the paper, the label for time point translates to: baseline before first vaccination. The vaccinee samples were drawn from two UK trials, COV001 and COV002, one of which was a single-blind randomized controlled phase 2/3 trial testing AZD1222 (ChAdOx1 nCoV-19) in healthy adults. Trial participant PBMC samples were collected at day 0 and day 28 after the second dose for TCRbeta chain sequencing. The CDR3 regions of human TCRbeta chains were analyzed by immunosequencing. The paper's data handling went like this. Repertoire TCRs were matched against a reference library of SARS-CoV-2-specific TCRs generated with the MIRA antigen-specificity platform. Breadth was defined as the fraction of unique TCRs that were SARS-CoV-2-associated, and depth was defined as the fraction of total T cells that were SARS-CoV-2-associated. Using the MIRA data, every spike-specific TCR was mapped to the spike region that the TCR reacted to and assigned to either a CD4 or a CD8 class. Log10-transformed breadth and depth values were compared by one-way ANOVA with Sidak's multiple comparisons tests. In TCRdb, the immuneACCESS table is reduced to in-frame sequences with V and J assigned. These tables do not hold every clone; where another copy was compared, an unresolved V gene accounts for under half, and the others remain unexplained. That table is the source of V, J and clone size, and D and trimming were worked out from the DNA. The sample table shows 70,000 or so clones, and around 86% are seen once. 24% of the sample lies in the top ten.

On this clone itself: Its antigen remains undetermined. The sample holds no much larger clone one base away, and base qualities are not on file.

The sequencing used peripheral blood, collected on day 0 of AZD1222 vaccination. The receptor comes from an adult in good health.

Here the CDR3 is given as CASSPGGQPQETQYF. Read as DNA, the sequence is TGTGCCAGCAGCCCGGGTGGACAGCCTCAAGAGACCCAGTACTTC. The sequence joins TRBV11-1 to TRBJ2-5, and TRBD1 may be the D gene, going by 6 matching bases. The CDR1 and CDR2 encoded by the germline V gene (reference sequence) are SGHAT and FQDESV. CDR3 length: 15 amino acids, cysteine to phenylalanine. Of all the DNA, just the CDR3 is kept, 45 bases in frame from base 1. V lost 5 bases and J lost 2 bases; the stretch between them is 15 bases long.